This is a list of T cell receptor beta chains from one sample in a study of blood T cell repertoires in COVID-19. The method was immunoSEQ multiplex PCR; TCRdb's version includes in-frame clones alone and lacks a portion of them. The sample holds about 35,000 clones, around 80% seen once. Sequenced: peripheral blood. The receptors stem from a man aged 80 or over with active or convalescent COVID-19. Both conserved end residues are part of each CDR3. Some rows have no size entry. The others give once, few or many, or a class for an expanded clone.

V	size	J	CDR3
TRBV14	-	TRBJ2-1	CASSQETGAQFF
TRBV3-1/TRBV3-2	few	TRBJ2-7	CASSQGTSGSYEQYF
TRBV7-9	few	TRBJ1-1	CASSLGHPNTEAFF
TRBV28	-	TRBJ2-6	CASSLMSSSGANVLTF
TRBV3-1/TRBV3-2	-	TRBJ1-1	CASSRSTGEVGTEAFF
TRBV7-7	-	TRBJ2-7	CASSPTGTGGSYEQYF
TRBV7-9	-	TRBJ1-1	CAPSPPRGRIDTEAFF
TRBV5-1	-	TRBJ2-3	CASSFGSGTDTQYF
TRBV28	-	TRBJ2-5	CASSLGQGRTQYF
TRBV6-5	-	TRBJ2-7	CASATGLTILGEQYF
TRBV12-3/TRBV12-4	-	TRBJ2-1	CASSPQGNEQFF
TRBV7-3	-	TRBJ1-2	CASSLNPGGTGYTF
TRBV7-9	once	TRBJ1-3	CASSSQLPSGNTIYF
TRBV9	-	TRBJ2-5	CASSVSGTGEETQYF
TRBV27	-	TRBJ2-1	CASRTGSSYNEQFF
TRBV6-5	-	TRBJ2-3	CASSYSETPGFDTQYF
TRBV24-1	-	TRBJ1-2	CATSDPGTGMGGYTF
TRBV18	few	TRBJ1-1	CASSLYRDVLNTEAFF
TRBV27	-	TRBJ1-5	CASSFGRRDQPQHF
TRBV6-1	-	TRBJ2-7	CASSEAGGLAGGQYF
TRBV11-1	-	TRBJ2-2	CASSYPGREGTGELFF
TRBV7-2	-	TRBJ1-2	CASSSEWGRGRNGYTF
TRBV21-1	-	TRBJ2-1	CASSPRSGRGGEQFF
TRBV5-1	-	TRBJ2-1	CASSAGLGQGSYNEQFF
TRBV19	-	TRBJ2-5	CASSTGSQETQYF
TRBV30	few	TRBJ2-3	CAWSVGPGADTQYF
TRBV4-1	-	TRBJ1-1	CASSQDPWTALFEAFF
TRBV19	-	TRBJ2-2	CASSTSGRTTGELFF
TRBV6-5	-	TRBJ2-1	CSSSGLVSNNEQFF
TRBV10-1	-	TRBJ2-4	CASPGGYLAKNIQYF
TRBV9	-	TRBJ1-3	CASSLEGTAPSGNTIYF
TRBV10-3	-	TRBJ2-6	CAITPGTSGSGANVLTF
TRBV11-2	-	TRBJ2-7	CASSLEGSWAREQYF
TRBV19	-	TRBJ2-1	CASSSRTSGPHNEQFF
TRBV7-9	-	TRBJ2-5	CASSSGTAQETQYF
TRBV15	-	TRBJ2-3	CATSMRGSEADTQYF
TRBV3-1/TRBV3-2	-	TRBJ2-1	CASSLRTSGRRAQFF
TRBV28	-	TRBJ2-7	CASSPLVRAGEQYF
TRBV6-2/TRBV6-3	-	TRBJ2-1	CASSWVGENEQFF
TRBV27	few	TRBJ1-2	CASRDRGGTGLGYTF
TRBV9	-	TRBJ1-4	CASSVAPGNNEKLFF
TRBV15	-	TRBJ2-7	CATSTRLAGEGYEQYF
TRBV30	-	TRBJ2-7	CAWSEDRYEQYF
TRBV6-5	-	TRBJ2-7	CASSYGQGEGYEQYF
TRBV7-8	-	TRBJ2-5	CASSLRTSGRRETQYF
TRBV5-1	-	TRBJ2-2	CASQRTSGRSDGELFF
TRBV29-1	-	TRBJ2-3	CSVCPSRCTDTQYF
TRBV5-1	-	TRBJ1-1	CASSFRTDLMNTEAFF
TRBV7-9	-	TRBJ1-4	CASSLLSPQGLGKLFF
TRBV6-6	-	TRBJ2-1	CASSRRTSGRVFSYNEQFF
TRBV19	-	TRBJ2-6	CASKFGAGTPGANVLTF
TRBV28	-	TRBJ1-3	CASSSYRGSGNTIYF
TRBV11-2	-	TRBJ1-1	CASTEGQRNTEAFF
TRBV27	-	TRBJ1-2	CASSLSGTGTVDGYTF
TRBV7-2	few	TRBJ2-7	CASSFSDSGSYEQYF
TRBV18	-	TRBJ1-1	CASSSGHPMNTEAFF
TRBV30	-	TRBJ2-7	CAWGNRPYEQYF
TRBV10-3	-	TRBJ2-7	CAIRRTGDEQYF
TRBV15	-	TRBJ1-6	CATSSSDRVNSPLHF